A single T cell receptor beta chain is shown here with its context. Its matching antigen is unknown. These data belong to a study of response to subunit inactivated influenza vaccine. Findings and caveats of the study: There was a suggestion from the authors that each seasonal influenza vaccination recruits few new T cells.

TCRdb analysed the RT-PCR reads with MiXCR anew, one entry per CDR3 protein. Of hundreds of thousands of distinct CDR3 sequences listed, 12% to 15% are singletons. The origin of this receptor is a man in his fifties who received an inactivated influenza vaccine. The sample was PBMCs from blood, taken 14 days before vaccination.

The CDR3 protein is CASSQEGVNRFSSGNTIYF. CDR3 coding DNA: TGTGCCAGCAGCCAAGAAGGGGTGAACCGATTCTCCTCTGGAAACACCATATATTTT. The chain couples TRBV3-1 to TRBJ1-3; a weak D match, TRBD1 (5 bases). The CDR3 has 19 amino acids. Trimming pared 0 bases from V and 0 bases from J, leaving 18 bases between. Germline V CDR1 and CDR2: LGHDT, YNNKEL (reference sequence).